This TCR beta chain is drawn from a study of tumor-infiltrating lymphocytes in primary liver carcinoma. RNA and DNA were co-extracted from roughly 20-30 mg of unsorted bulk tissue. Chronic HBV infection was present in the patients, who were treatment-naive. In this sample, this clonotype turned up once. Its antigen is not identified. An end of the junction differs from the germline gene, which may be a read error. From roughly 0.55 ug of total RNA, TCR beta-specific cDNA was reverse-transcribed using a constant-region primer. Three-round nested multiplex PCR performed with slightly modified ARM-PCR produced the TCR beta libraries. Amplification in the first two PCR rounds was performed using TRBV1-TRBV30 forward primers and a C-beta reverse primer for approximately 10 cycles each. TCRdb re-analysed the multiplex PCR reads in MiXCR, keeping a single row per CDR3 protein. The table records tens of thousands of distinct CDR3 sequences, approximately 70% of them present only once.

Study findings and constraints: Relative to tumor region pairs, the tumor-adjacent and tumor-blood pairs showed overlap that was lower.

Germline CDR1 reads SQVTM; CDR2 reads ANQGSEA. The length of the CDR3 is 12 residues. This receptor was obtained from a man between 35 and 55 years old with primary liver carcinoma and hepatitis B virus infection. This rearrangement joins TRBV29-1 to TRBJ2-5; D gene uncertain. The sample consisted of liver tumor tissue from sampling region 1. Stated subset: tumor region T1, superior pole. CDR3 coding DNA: TGCAGCGTTTACACCACACAAGAGACTCAGTACTTC. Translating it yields CSVYTTQETQYF.